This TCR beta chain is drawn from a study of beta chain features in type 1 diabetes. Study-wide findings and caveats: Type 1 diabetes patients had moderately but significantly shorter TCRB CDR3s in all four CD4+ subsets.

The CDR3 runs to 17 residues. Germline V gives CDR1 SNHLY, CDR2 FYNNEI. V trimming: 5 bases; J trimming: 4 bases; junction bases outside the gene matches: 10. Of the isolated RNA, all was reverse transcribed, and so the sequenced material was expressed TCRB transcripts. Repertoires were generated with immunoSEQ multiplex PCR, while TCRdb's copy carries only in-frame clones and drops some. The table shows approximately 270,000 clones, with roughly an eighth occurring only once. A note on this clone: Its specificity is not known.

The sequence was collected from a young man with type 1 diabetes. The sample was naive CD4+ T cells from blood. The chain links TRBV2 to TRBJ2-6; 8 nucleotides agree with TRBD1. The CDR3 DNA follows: TGTGCCAGCAGTCCAGGACAGGGCGCGTGGGGGGCCAACGTCCTGACTTTC. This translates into CASSPGQGAWGANVLTF.